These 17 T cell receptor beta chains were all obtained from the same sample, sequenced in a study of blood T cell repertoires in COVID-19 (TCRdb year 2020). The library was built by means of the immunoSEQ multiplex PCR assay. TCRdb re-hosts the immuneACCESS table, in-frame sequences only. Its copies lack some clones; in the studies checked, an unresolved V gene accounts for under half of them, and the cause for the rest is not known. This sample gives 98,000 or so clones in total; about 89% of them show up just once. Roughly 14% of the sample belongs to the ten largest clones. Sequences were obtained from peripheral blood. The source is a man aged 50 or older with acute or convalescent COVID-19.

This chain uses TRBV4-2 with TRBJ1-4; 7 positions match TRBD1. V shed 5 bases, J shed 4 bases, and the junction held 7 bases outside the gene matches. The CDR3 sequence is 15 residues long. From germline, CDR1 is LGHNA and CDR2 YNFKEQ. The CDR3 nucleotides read TGTGCCAGCAGCACCCGACAGGGTCATAATGAAAAACTGTTTTTT. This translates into CASSTRQGHNEKLFF.

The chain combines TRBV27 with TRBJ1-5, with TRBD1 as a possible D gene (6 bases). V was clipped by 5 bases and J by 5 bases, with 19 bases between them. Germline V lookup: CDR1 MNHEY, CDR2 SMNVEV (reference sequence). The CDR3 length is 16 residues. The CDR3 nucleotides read TGTGCCAGCAGTCTCATGGGACATTTAGGGCATCAGCCCCAGCATTTT. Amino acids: CASSLMGHLGHQPQHF.

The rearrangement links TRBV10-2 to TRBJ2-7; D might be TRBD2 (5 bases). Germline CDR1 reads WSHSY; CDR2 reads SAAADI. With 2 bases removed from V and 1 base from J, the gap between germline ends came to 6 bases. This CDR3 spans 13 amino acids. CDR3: CASSERGSYEQYF. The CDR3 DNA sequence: TGCGCCAGCAGTGAGCGGGGATCCTACGAGCAGTACTTC.

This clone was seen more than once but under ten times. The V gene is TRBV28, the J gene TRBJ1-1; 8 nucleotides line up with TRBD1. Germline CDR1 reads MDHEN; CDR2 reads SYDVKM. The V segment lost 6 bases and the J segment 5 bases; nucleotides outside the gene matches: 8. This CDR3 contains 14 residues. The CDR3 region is CASSIRQGRTEAFF. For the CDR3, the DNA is TGTGCCAGCAGCATCAGACAGGGGAGGACTGAAGCTTTCTTT.

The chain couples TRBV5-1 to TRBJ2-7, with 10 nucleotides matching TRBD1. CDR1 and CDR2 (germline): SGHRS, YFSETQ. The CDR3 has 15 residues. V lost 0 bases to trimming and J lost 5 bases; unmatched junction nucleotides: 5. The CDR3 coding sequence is TGCGCCAGCAGCTTGGACGGGGACAGGGGACACGAGCAGTACTTC. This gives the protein CASSLDGDRGHEQYF.

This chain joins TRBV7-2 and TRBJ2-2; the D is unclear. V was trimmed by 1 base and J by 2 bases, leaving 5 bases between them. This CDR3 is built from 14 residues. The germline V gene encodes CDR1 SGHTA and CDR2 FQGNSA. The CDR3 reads CASSLGRNTGELFF. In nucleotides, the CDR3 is TGTGCCAGCAGCTTAGGTCGTAACACCGGGGAGCTGTTTTTT. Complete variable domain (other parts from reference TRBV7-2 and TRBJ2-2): GAGVSQSPSNKVTEKGKDVELRCDPISGHTALYWYRQSLGQGLEFLIYFQGNSAPDKSGLPSDRFSAERTGGSVSTLTIQRTQQEDSAVYLCASSLGRNTGELFFGEGSRLTVL.

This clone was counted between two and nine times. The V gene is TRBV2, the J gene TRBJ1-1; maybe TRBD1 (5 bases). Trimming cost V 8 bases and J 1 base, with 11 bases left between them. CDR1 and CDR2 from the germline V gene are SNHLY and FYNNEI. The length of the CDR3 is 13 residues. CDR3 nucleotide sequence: TGTGCCAGCGGGGGGACGGGGAACACTGAAGCTTTCTTT. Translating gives CASGGTGNTEAFF.

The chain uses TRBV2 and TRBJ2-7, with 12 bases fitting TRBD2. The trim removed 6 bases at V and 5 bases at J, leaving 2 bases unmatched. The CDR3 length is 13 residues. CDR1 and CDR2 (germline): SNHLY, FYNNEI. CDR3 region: CASRTSGRDEQYF. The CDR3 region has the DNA TGTGCCAGCAGGACTAGCGGGAGAGACGAGCAGTACTTC.

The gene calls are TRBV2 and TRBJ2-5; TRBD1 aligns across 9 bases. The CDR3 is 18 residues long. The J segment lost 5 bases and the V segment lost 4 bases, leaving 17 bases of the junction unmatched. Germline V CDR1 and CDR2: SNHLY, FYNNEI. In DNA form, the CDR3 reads TGTGCCAGCAGTGCCGGGACAGGGTTTGGTAGTGGTGAGGAGACCCAGTACTTC. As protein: CASSAGTGFGSGEETQYF.

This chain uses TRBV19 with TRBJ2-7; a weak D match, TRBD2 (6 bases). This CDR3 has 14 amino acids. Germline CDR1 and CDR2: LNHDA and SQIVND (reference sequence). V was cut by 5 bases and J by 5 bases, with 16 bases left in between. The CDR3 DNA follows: TGTGCCAGTAGTTCCGGTACTAGCTTCCACGAGCAGTACTTC. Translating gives CASSSGTSFHEQYF.

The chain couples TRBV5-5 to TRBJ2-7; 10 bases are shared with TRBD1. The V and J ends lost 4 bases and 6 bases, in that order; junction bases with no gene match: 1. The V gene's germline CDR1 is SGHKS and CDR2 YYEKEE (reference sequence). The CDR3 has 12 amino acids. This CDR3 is CASSGTGVEQYF. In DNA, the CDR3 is TGTGCCAGCAGCGGGACAGGGGTCGAGCAGTACTTC.

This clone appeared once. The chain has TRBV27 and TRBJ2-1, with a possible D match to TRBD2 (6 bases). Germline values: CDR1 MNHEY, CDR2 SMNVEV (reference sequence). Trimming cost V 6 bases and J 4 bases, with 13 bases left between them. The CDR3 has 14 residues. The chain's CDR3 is CASRTGEGYNEQFF. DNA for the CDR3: TGTGCCAGCAGAACGGGAGAGGGGTACAATGAGCAGTTCTTC.

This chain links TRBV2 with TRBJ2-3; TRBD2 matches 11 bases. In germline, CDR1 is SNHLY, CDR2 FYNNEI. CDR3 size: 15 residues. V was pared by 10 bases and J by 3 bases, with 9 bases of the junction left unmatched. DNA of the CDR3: TGTGCCAACCCGACTAGCGGGGAGGAAACAGATACGCAGTATTTT. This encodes CANPTSGEETDTQYF. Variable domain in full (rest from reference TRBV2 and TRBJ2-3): EPEVTQTPSHQVTQMGQEVILRCVPISNHLYFYWYRQILGQKVEFLVSFYNNEISEKSEIFDDQFSVERPDGSNFTLKIRSTKLEDSAMYFCANPTSGEETDTQYFGPGTRLTVL.

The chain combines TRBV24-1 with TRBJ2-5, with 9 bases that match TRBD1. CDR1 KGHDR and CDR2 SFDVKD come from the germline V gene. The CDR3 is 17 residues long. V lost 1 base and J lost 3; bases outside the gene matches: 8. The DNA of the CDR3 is TGTGCCACCAGTGATTTCCGGGACAGGGACGCTGAAGAGACCCAGTACTTC. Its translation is CATSDFRDRDAEETQYF.

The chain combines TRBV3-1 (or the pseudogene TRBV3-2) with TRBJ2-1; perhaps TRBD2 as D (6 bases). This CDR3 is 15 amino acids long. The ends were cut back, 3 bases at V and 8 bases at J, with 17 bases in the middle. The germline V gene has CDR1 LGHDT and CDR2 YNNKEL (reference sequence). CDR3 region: CASSHVGLSAHEQFF. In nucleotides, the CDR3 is TGTGCCAGCAGCCACGTGGGACTCTCTGCCCATGAGCAGTTCTTC.

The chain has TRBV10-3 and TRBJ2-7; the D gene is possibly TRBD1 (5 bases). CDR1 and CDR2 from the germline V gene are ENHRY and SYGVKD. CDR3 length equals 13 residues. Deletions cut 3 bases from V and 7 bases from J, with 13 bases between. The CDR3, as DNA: TGTGCCATCAGTGATGGGGCCAGTCAGGAGCAGTACTTC. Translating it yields CAISDGASQEQYF.

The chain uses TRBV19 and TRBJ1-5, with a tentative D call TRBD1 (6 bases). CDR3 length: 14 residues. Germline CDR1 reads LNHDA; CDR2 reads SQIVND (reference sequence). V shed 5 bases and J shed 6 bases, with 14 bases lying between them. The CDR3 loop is CASSSSGDTQPQHF. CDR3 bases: TGTGCCAGTAGTTCTTCAGGGGATACTCAGCCCCAGCATTTT.